These 24 T cell receptor beta chains came from one sample sequenced in a study of T cell responses to AZD1222 COVID-19 vaccine. Using immunoSEQ multiplex PCR, the repertoire was profiled, and TCRdb retains in-frame clones only, with some absent. The table shows about 270,000 clones, with 90% to 95% occurring only once. The specimen comprised peripheral blood, sampled 28 days after the second AZD1222 dose. The receptors stem from an adult who received the AZD1222 COVID-19 vaccine.

On this clone: At the DNA level, this CDR3 is encoded by other sequences in the same sample as well. This rearrangement joins TRBV5-1 to TRBJ2-5; D is unresolved. Trimming left V 0 bases short and J 1 base short, with 7 bases between. The CDR3 is 14 amino acids. Germline V gene data show CDR1 as SGHRS and CDR2 as YFSETQ. CDR3 sequence (DNA): TGCGCCAGCAGCTTGGGCACAACCCAAGAGACCCAGTACTTC. It codes for CASSLGTTQETQYF. Combining the CDR3 with reference TRBV5-1 and TRBJ2-5 gives the whole variable domain KAGVTQTPRYLIKTRGQQVTLSCSPISGHRSVSWYQQTPGQGLQFLFEYFSETQRNKGNFPGRFSGRQFSNSRSEMNVSTLELGDSALYLCASSLGTTQETQYFGPGTRLLVL.

This sequence joins TRBV27 and TRBJ1-4; a weak D match, TRBD1 (6 bases). The CDR3 contains 14 residues. With 0 bases removed from V and 8 bases from J, the gap between germline ends came to 10 bases. Germline V gene data show CDR1 as MNHEY and CDR2 as SMNVEV (reference sequence). This chain's CDR3 is CASSLSAGAEKLFF. The CDR3 DNA follows: TGTGCCAGCAGTTTATCCGCAGGGGCCGAAAAACTGTTTTTT.

The chain couples TRBV5-1 to TRBJ2-7; possibly TRBD1 or TRBD2 for D (5 bases each). The CDR3 has 14 residues. V lost 5 bases and J lost 3, with 15 bases in between. Germline values: CDR1 SGHRS, CDR2 YFSETQ. The CDR3 protein is CASRPTGANYEQYF. CDR3 DNA sequence: TGCGCCAGCAGGCCGACCGGGGCAAACTACGAGCAGTACTTC.

This clone showed up just once. The gene calls are TRBV6-5 and TRBJ2-7; 11 bases map to TRBD2. Trimming at V came to 5 bases and at J to 3 bases, leaving 6 bases not matched to a gene. Per the germline V gene, CDR1 is MNHEY and CDR2 is SVGAGI. The CDR3 length is 15 residues. The CDR3: CASSTPGLADYEQYF. The CDR3 nucleotides read TGTGCCAGCAGTACACCGGGACTAGCGGACTACGAGCAGTACTTC.

The chain is built from TRBV30 and TRBJ2-2; D unresolved. The CDR3 has 15 amino acids. Trimming shortened V by 0 bases and J by 2 bases, and 10 bases separated the two germline ends. Per the germline V gene, CDR1 is GTSNPN and CDR2 is SVGIG (reference sequence). CDR3 in DNA: TGTGCCTGGAGTGTTTTACAGACCAACACCGGGGAGCTGTTTTTT. As protein: CAWSVLQTNTGELFF. Full variable domain (missing parts from reference TRBV30 and TRBJ2-2): SQTIHQWPATLVQPVGSPLSLECTVEGTSNPNLYWYRQAAGRGLQLLFYSVGIGQISSEVPQNLSASRPQDRQFILSSKKLLLSDSGFYLCAWSVLQTNTGELFFGEGSRLTVL.

The chain carries TRBV5-1 and TRBJ1-4; D is ambiguous. From germline, CDR1 is SGHRS and CDR2 YFSETQ. The CDR3 runs 14 residues. V lost 2 bases, J lost 1 base, and 6 bases lay in between. CDR3 in DNA: TGCGCCAGCAGCTTACGAGGAACTAATGAAAAACTGTTTTTT. Translating it yields CASSLRGTNEKLFF.

The V and J genes are TRBV19 and TRBJ1-6; the match to TRBD1 covers 9 bases. Germline V gives CDR1 LNHDA, CDR2 SQIVND (reference sequence). After removal of 6 bases from V and 0 bases from J, the junction contained 6 bases not matched to a gene. The CDR3 sequence is 17 residues long. The CDR3 here is CASSTGTGSSYNSPLHF. CDR3 sequence (DNA): TGTGCCAGTAGCACCGGGACAGGGTCCTCCTATAATTCACCCCTCCACTTT.

The chain recombines TRBV7-8 with TRBJ2-2; D might be TRBD1 (7 bases). The CDR3 runs 15 residues. Germline lookup yields CDR1 SGHVS and CDR2 FQNEAQ. Trimming removed 4 bases from V and 6 bases from J, with 15 bases in between. For the CDR3, the DNA is TGTGCCAGCAGCTCAGGGGGGTGGGTCGCCGGGGAGCTGTTTTTT. Its translation is CASSSGGWVAGELFF. Based on the CDR3 plus reference TRBV7-8 and TRBJ2-2, the full variable domain is GAGVSQSPRYKVAKRGQDVALRCDPISGHVSLFWYQQALGQGPEFLTYFQNEAQLDKSGLPSDRFFAERPEGSVSTLKIQRTQQEDSAVYLCASSSGGWVAGELFFGEGSRLTVL.

V is TRBV4-3 and J is TRBJ2-7; 12 bases match TRBD1. J gave up 7 bases and V 4 bases, and 8 bases lay outside the gene matches. CDR1 is LGHNA and CDR2 is YSLEER in the germline V gene. The CDR3 covers 15 residues. CDR3 amino acids: CASSRGTGGIEEQYF. The CDR3 region has the DNA TGCGCCAGCAGCCGTGGGACAGGGGGCATCGAAGAGCAGTACTTC.

The chain employs TRBV5-1 and TRBJ1-3, with 7 positions matching TRBD1. Per the germline V gene, CDR1 is SGHRS and CDR2 is YFSETQ. V shed 4 bases and J 0 bases; nucleotides not matched to a gene: 7. The CDR3 totals 16 residues. CDR3 sequence (DNA): TGCGCCAGCAGCGTGGGACAGTCTCTCTCTGGAAACACCATATATTTT. This sequence encodes CASSVGQSLSGNTIYF.

V and J are TRBV3-1 (or the pseudogene TRBV3-2) and TRBJ2-2, with a weak D call TRBD1 (5 bases). In germline, CDR1 is LGHDT, CDR2 YNNKEL (reference sequence). Trimming took 1 base from V and 7 from J, leaving 13 bases between them. The length of the CDR3 is 15 residues. In DNA, the CDR3 is TGTGCCAGCAGCCAAGTATCCAGGGCCGACGGGGAGCTGTTTTTT. It encodes CASSQVSRADGELFF.

V gene TRBV3-1 (or the pseudogene TRBV3-2) combines with J gene TRBJ1-4; D gene uncertain. This CDR3 contains 17 residues. Germline values: CDR1 LGHDT, CDR2 YNNKEL (reference sequence). V was shortened by 0 bases and J by 7 bases, with 18 bases between the two germline ends. The CDR3 region has the DNA TGTGCCAGCAGCCAAGATGAAAGGGCGGGGAGAGGTGAAAAACTGTTTTTT. Translating it yields CASSQDERAGRGEKLFF.

This clone was observed a single time. The CDR3 nucleotides read TGTGCCAGCAGTCACCGGACAGGGGAGGACAACTATGGCTACACCTTC. Amino acid sequence: CASSHRTGEDNYGYTF. The chain recombines TRBV6-9 with TRBJ1-2, with 9 nucleotides matching TRBD1. Germline values: CDR1 MNHGY, CDR2 SVAAGI. CDR3 length: 16 amino acids. V was clipped by 5 bases and J by 2 bases; unmatched bases: 9.

The chain uses TRBV2 and TRBJ2-7; 7 nucleotides agree with TRBD1. V was pared by 5 bases and J by 6 bases, with 7 bases of the junction left unmatched. Per the germline V gene, CDR1 is SNHLY and CDR2 is FYNNEI. CDR3 length equals 13 residues. The CDR3 DNA sequence: TGTGCCAGCAGTAGACAGGGTACGAGCGAGCAGTACTTC. Protein: CASSRQGTSEQYF.

The DNA for the CDR3 is TGTGCCAGCAGTTTGGGGGCCGGGACAGGGGCAAGGACTGAAGCTTTCTTT. Translation gives CASSLGAGTGARTEAFF. This chain links TRBV28 with TRBJ1-1; 10 nucleotides align to TRBD1. Germline V gene lookup returns CDR1 MDHEN and CDR2 SYDVKM. Unmatched junction bases numbered 12, after V lost 3 bases and J lost 5 bases. The CDR3 runs to 17 residues.

The CDR3 region is CASSAGLAGRGPDTQYF. CDR3 DNA sequence: TGTGCCAGTAGTGCCGGACTAGCGGGGCGTGGCCCGGATACGCAGTATTTT. The chain recombines TRBV19 with TRBJ2-3, with TRBD2 matching 12 bases. Germline CDR1 reads LNHDA; CDR2 reads SQIVND (reference sequence). CDR3 length: 17 residues. V dropped 5 bases and J dropped 6; count of bases not matched to a gene: 12.

This chain connects TRBV19 to TRBJ2-2, with 12 nucleotides matching TRBD1. This CDR3 has 14 amino acids. The V gene's germline CDR1 is LNHDA and CDR2 SQIVND (reference sequence). The J segment lost 6 bases and the V segment lost 9 bases, leaving 5 bases of the junction unmatched. CDR3 nucleotides: TGTGCCAGCCTGGGACAGGGGGCTGCCGGGGAGCTGTTTTTT. Amino acids: CASLGQGAAGELFF.

The V gene is TRBV2, the J gene TRBJ2-7, with D unresolved. This CDR3 has 11 amino acids. V gave up 3 bases and J gave up 8 bases, with 8 bases separating them. Germline assignment: CDR1 SNHLY and CDR2 FYNNEI. The CDR3 here is CASSDYSKQYF. The DNA of the CDR3 is TGTGCCAGCAGTGATTACTCGAAGCAGTACTTC.

CDR3 bases: TGTGCCAGCCGGGACAGAGCCTATGGCTACACCTTC. Residues: CASRDRAYGYTF. The rearrangement uses TRBV2 and TRBJ1-2; TRBD1 aligns across 7 bases. The V and J ends lost 8 bases and 4 bases, in that order; junction bases with no gene match: 4. Germline V gene sequence: CDR1 SNHLY, CDR2 FYNNEI. CDR3 length: 12 amino acids.

Note on this clone: This same CDR3 is encoded by further DNA sequences in the sample. The V and J genes are TRBV19 and TRBJ2-7; TRBD1 matches at 9 bases. The trim removed 6 bases at V and 2 bases at J, leaving 5 bases unmatched. The length of the CDR3 is 14 residues. Looked up from germline, CDR1 is LNHDA and CDR2 is SQIVND (reference sequence). The chain's CDR3 is CASSPGTGPYEQYF. Written as DNA, the CDR3 is TGTGCCAGTAGCCCCGGGACAGGGCCCTACGAGCAGTACTTC. Full variable domain (rest looked up from reference TRBV19 and TRBJ2-7): DGGITQSPKYLFRKEGQNVTLSCEQNLNHDAMYWYRQDPGQGLRLIYYSQIVNDFQKGDIAEGYSVSREKKESFPLTVTSAQKNPTAFYLCASSPGTGPYEQYFGPGTRLTVT.

The chain has TRBV6-1 and TRBJ1-2; unclear D gene. V was cut by 1 base and J by 2 bases, with 2 bases left in between. The CDR3 sequence is 12 residues long. The germline gives CDR1 MNHNS, CDR2 SASEGT. The CDR3 protein is CASSEGNYGYTF. For the CDR3, the DNA is TGTGCCAGCAGTGAAGGGAACTATGGCTACACCTTC.

The gene calls are TRBV2 and TRBJ1-1; possibly TRBD1 for D (5 bases). CDR3 size: 11 residues. Germline CDR1 and CDR2: SNHLY and FYNNEI. Between the trimmed V and J ends, which lost 6 bases and 8 bases, there was a span of 10 bases. The DNA for the CDR3 is TGTGCCAGCAGGGTGGCAGGGGAAGCTTTCTTT. It yields the protein CASRVAGEAFF.

This clone was detected once. The chain is built from TRBV6-6 and TRBJ1-4; D is unresolved. The CDR3 is 12 residues long. The V gene's germline CDR1 is MNHNY and CDR2 SVGAGI (reference sequence). Trimming left V 8 bases short and J 6 bases short, with 10 bases between. The CDR3 loop is CASAEGDEKLFF. CDR3 nucleotide sequence: TGTGCCAGCGCGGAGGGTGATGAAAAACTGTTTTTT.

The chain carries TRBV6-6 and TRBJ1-5; perhaps TRBD1 as D (6 bases). Trimming cost V 8 bases and J 7 bases, with 12 bases left between them. Looked up from germline, CDR1 is MNHNY and CDR2 is SVGAGI (reference sequence). This CDR3 region has 12 residues. The CDR3 sequence: CASLQGNQPQHF. In nucleotides, the CDR3 is TGTGCCAGCCTCCAGGGGAACCAGCCCCAGCATTTT.